One TCR beta chain is described in this entry. Its antigen is not known. This entry is derived from a study of shared clonotypes between healthy human individuals. Source study methods: ImmunoSEQ sequences covered only the junction and lacked quality scores; filtering therefore differed. Assay used: immunoSEQ multiplex PCR; TCRdb lists only in-frame clones, some missing. D and trimming come from the DNA, and the V and J calls and clone size come from that table. The sample consists of a few million clones, roughly 93% of them appearing once. Overall study results and limits: A small donor pool kept down the genetic and exposure-history diversity that was represented.

The CDR3 length is 15 residues. Germline-derived CDR1 and CDR2 are SGHKS and YYEKEE (reference sequence). V lost 0 bases, J lost 6 bases, and 13 bases lay in between. This receptor was obtained from a young man in good health. Some clones in this sample may be carry-over from other donors' samples. The chain is built from TRBV5-5 and TRBJ2-1; D remains ambiguous. Specimen: naive CD4+ T cells from PBMCs. Subset here: CD45RA+ positively selected. The CDR3 bases are TGTGCCAGCAGCTTGGTTGGGTGGTGGGGCAATGAGCAGTTCTTC. Translation: CASSLVGWWGNEQFF.